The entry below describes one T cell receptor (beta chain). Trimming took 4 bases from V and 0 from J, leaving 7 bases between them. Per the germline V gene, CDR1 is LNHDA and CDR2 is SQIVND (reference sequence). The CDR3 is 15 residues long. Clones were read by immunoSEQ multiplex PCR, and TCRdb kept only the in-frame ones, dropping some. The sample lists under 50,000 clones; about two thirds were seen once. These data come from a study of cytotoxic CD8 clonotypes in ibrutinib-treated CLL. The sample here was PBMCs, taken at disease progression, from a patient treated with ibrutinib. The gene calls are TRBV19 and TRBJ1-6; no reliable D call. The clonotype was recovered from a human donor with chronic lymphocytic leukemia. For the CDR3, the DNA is TGTGCCAGTAGTACGACGAGCTCCTATAATTCACCCCTCCACTTT. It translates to CASSTTSSYNSPLHF. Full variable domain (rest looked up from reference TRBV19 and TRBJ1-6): DGGITQSPKYLFRKEGQNVTLSCEQNLNHDAMYWYRQDPGQGLRLIYYSQIVNDFQKGDIAEGYSVSREKKESFPLTVTSAQKNPTAFYLCASSTTSSYNSPLHFGNGTRLTVT.